The T cell receptor (beta chain) described here comes from a study of blood T cell repertoires in COVID-19. Study details: Italy, Spain and the United States were the sources of the convalescent and acute COVID-19 samples.

TCRdb keeps only in-frame clones here, not all; method: immunoSEQ multiplex PCR. The profile covers fewer than 350,000 clones, with roughly 90% appearing a single time and approximately 2.5% taken by the ten largest. From germline, CDR1 is SEHNR and CDR2 FQNEAQ (reference sequence). V was clipped by 6 bases and J by 3 bases; unmatched bases: 4. The CDR3 length is 15 residues. Material for sequencing was PBMCs or T cells enriched from blood (not recorded which). The TCR comes from a woman aged 40-49 years with acute COVID-19. The chain links TRBV7-9 to TRBJ2-1; 11 bases align to TRBD2. CDR3 protein: CASRKTSGGYNEQFF. CDR3 coding DNA: TGTGCCAGCAGGAAAACTAGCGGGGGCTACAATGAGCAGTTCTTC. The full variable domain, in which reference TRBV7-9 and TRBJ2-1 provide the parts outside the CDR3, is DTGVSQNPRHKITKRGQNVTFRCDPISEHNRLYWYRQTLGQGPEFLTYFQNEAQLEKSRLLSDRFSAERPKGSFSTLEIQRTEQGDSAMYLCASRKTSGGYNEQFFGPGTRLTVL.